Listed below are T cell receptor beta chains from one sample, sequenced in a study of cytomegalovirus exposure and HLA in healthy donors. Clones were read by immunoSEQ multiplex PCR, and TCRdb kept only the in-frame ones, dropping some. In the table there are 140,000 to 150,000 clones, about four fifths of which are singletons. The specimen was PBMCs. The receptors derive from a man aged 35 to 55 in good health and CMV-seronegative. Both conserved end residues are part of each CDR3. A D gene is named only where the DNA matches it firmly. The size entry is marked missing in some rows and otherwise reads once, few, many or a size class.

cdr3_aa cdr3_nt v_call d_call clone_size j_call
CASIKRGGNEQFF TGTGCCAGCATCAAGAGGGGGGGGAATGAGCAGTTCTTC TRBV5-6 . . TRBJ2-1
CASSLDTGPTDTQYF TGTGCCAGCAGCTTAGATACAGGGCCCACAGATACGCAGTATTTT TRBV11-2 . . TRBJ2-3
CASSSGTGRTPLHF TGTGCCAGCAGCTCCGGGACAGGGAGGACACCCCTCCACTTT TRBV7-9 TRBD1 few TRBJ1-6
CASSFVSPSNEKLFF TGTGCCAGCAGCTTCGTTAGTCCTTCTAATGAAAAACTGTTTTTT TRBV7-9 . . TRBJ1-4
CASSLGGTYEQYF TGTGCCAGTTCTCTGGGGGGAACCTACGAGCAGTACTTC TRBV19 . . TRBJ2-7
CASSYSGGGSNTEAFF TGTGCCAGCAGTTACTCGGGGGGGGGCTCGAACACTGAAGCTTTCTTT TRBV6-6 . . TRBJ1-1
CASSDQGRLTEAFF TGTGCCAGCAGTGATCAAGGGAGACTAACTGAAGCTTTCTTT TRBV25-1 . . TRBJ1-1
CASTPERMNTEAFF TGTGCCAGCACCCCGGAGCGGATGAACACTGAAGCTTTCTTT TRBV13 . . TRBJ1-1
CASSPQQGQGAGTDTQYF TGTGCCAGCAGTCCCCAGCAGGGTCAGGGGGCTGGCACAGATACGCAGTATTTT TRBV27 TRBD1 . TRBJ2-3
CASSEFRYNSPLHF TGTGCCAGCAGTGAGTTCCGGTATAATTCCCCCCTCCACTTT TRBV6-1 . . TRBJ1-6
CASNPTPASGRDEQFF TGTGCCAGCAATCCCACCCCGGCTAGCGGGAGGGATGAGCAGTTCTTC TRBV27 TRBD2 . TRBJ2-1
CASSLGTGGWPTMNTEAFF TGTGCCAGCAGCTTAGGCACAGGGGGCTGGCCAACCATGAACACTGAAGCTTTCTTT TRBV13 TRBD1 . TRBJ1-1
CASSFGHSLNYGYTF TGTGCCAGCAGTTTTGGACATTCCCTTAACTATGGCTACACCTTC TRBV27 . . TRBJ1-2
CASSLRDRVETQYF TGTGCCAGCAGTTTACGGGACAGGGTGGAGACCCAGTACTTC TRBV27 TRBD1 . TRBJ2-5
CASSPPGLNNSPLHF TGTGCCAGCAGTCCCCCTGGACTGAATAATTCACCCCTCCACTTT TRBV28 . . TRBJ1-6
CASSESTRGRSYEQYF TGCGCCAGCAGTGAGTCGACCCGGGGAAGGTCCTACGAGCAGTACTTC TRBV10-2 . . TRBJ2-7
CASSLGGENTEAFF TGCGCCAGCAGCTTAGGGGGGGAGAACACTGAAGCTTTCTTT TRBV5-1 . . TRBJ1-1
CASSLGNVRGYGYTF TGTGCCAGCAGCCTGGGTAACGTCCGGGGTTATGGCTACACCTTC TRBV14 . . TRBJ1-2
CASSLGDRKDYEQYF TGTGCCAGCAGCTTGGGGGACAGGAAGGACTACGAGCAGTACTTC TRBV7-6 TRBD1 once TRBJ2-7
CASSHRGRGAEAFF TGTGCCAGCAGCCACAGGGGGCGAGGCGCTGAAGCTTTCTTT TRBV6-6 TRBD1 few TRBJ1-1
CASSVVGADTQYF TGTGCCAGCAGCGTAGTTGGAGCAGATACGCAGTATTTT TRBV9 . . TRBJ2-3
CASRGWRPYEQYF TGTGCTAGCCGGGGGTGGAGACCCTACGAGCAGTACTTC TRBV12-5 . . TRBJ2-7
CASRGPLDEQYF TGTGCCAGCAGGGGGCCATTAGACGAGCAGTACTTC TRBV2 . . TRBJ2-7
CASSNYLSINEQFF TGTGCCAGCAGCAATTACCTATCAATCAATGAGCAGTTCTTC TRBV2 . few TRBJ2-1